The 13 T cell receptor beta chains reported below all come from one sample, sequenced in a study of shared clonotypes between healthy human individuals. Assay used: immunoSEQ multiplex PCR; TCRdb lists only in-frame clones, some missing. The sample has about 2.4 million clones, approximately 94% seen once. The sequencing sample was made of naive CD4+ T cells sorted from blood. Subset reported: CD45RA+ positively selected. The receptors originated from a man aged 18 to 29 in good health.

The chain combines TRBV5-1 with TRBJ2-5; D may be TRBD2 (6 bases). The V end was cut by 3 bases, the J end by 3 bases, with 15 bases between. The CDR3 consists of 15 residues. CDR1 and CDR2 from the germline V gene are SGHRS and YFSETQ. The CDR3 DNA reads as TGCGCCAGCAGCTCAACGGGACTGCTAAAAGAGACCCAGTACTTC. It yields the protein CASSSTGLLKETQYF.

Notes on this clone: This CDR3 is also generated by other DNA sequences in the sample. This chain uses TRBV15 with TRBJ2-7; tentative D call: TRBD1 (5 bases). CDR1 is LNHNV and CDR2 is YYDKDF in the germline V gene (reference sequence). Between the trimmed V and J ends, which lost 0 bases and 0 bases, there was a span of 9 bases. This CDR3 has 15 amino acids. The CDR3: CATSRDRDSSYEQYF. CDR3 DNA sequence: TGTGCCACCAGCAGAGATAGAGACAGCTCCTACGAGCAGTACTTC.

This clone was recorded only once. V usage is TRBV10-1 and J usage is TRBJ2-1; 9 nucleotides align to TRBD1. V shed 3 bases, J shed 5 bases, and the junction held 5 bases outside the gene matches. This CDR3 has 15 residues. Germline loops: CDR1 WNHNN, CDR2 SYGVQD (reference sequence). As DNA, the CDR3 is TGCGCCAGCAGTGATTCGGGACAGGGAGACAATGAGCAGTTCTTC. Protein sequence: CASSDSGQGDNEQFF.

The genes are TRBV5-1 and TRBJ1-5; 7 bases agree with TRBD1. The CDR3 totals 15 residues. V shed 4 bases, J shed 3 bases, and the junction held 7 bases outside the gene matches. The germline gives CDR1 SGHRS, CDR2 YFSETQ. CDR3 in DNA: TGCGCCAGCAGCCAGACGACAGGGCCCAATCAGCCCCAGCATTTT. Its translation is CASSQTTGPNQPQHF.

With respect to this clone: Other DNA sequences in this specimen translate into the identical CDR3. This chain uses TRBV10-3 with TRBJ1-5; D gene unclear. CDR1 is ENHRY and CDR2 is SYGVKD in the germline V gene. V shed 3 bases and J shed 7 bases, with 13 bases lying between them. This CDR3 contains 14 residues. DNA of the CDR3: TGTGCCATCAGTGATAAGGGAGAAGGGCAGCCCCAGCATTTT. Its translation is CAISDKGEGQPQHF.

The rearrangement joins TRBV29-1 to TRBJ1-5, with D unresolved. This CDR3 has 15 amino acids. Trimming removed 4 bases at V and 4 bases at J, with 17 bases between. CDR1 and CDR2 from the germline V gene are SQVTM and ANQGSEA. The CDR3 DNA reads TGCAGCGTTGTTTTCTCCCTGACCGGAAATCAGCCCCAGCATTTT. Residues: CSVVFSLTGNQPQHF.

The chain uses TRBV5-1 and TRBJ2-7; unclear D gene. Trimming took 7 bases from V and 6 from J, leaving 14 bases between them. CDR3 length: 12 residues. Germline loops: CDR1 SGHRS, CDR2 YFSETQ. The CDR3 nucleotides read TGCGCCAGCGCTGTGAGGTACGGCGAGCAGTACTTC. Translation: CASAVRYGEQYF.

This clone was observed a handful of times. Other DNA sequences of this sample code for an identical CDR3. V is TRBV10-3 and J is TRBJ1-2, with D hard to call. Germline CDR1 ENHRY, CDR2 SYGVKD. Trimming took off 3 bases at V and 7 bases at J, with 3 bases between the two ends. The CDR3 has 10 amino acids. In DNA form, the CDR3 reads TGTGCCATCAGTGATATTGGCTACACCTTC. It yields the protein CAISDIGYTF.

The genes are TRBV7-9 and TRBJ2-7; D perhaps matches TRBD1 (5 bases). The germline V gene has CDR1 SEHNR and CDR2 FQNEAQ (reference sequence). V lost 5 bases, J lost 3 bases, and 11 bases lay in between. This CDR3 is 13 amino acids long. The CDR3 region has the DNA TGTGCCAGCAGCCCCCGACAGTTCTACGAGCAGTACTTC. The encoded protein is CASSPRQFYEQYF. Looking up the rest from reference TRBV7-9 and TRBJ2-7 gives the full variable domain: DTGVSQNPRHKITKRGQNVTFRCDPISEHNRLYWYRQTLGQGPEFLTYFQNEAQLEKSRLLSDRFSAERPKGSFSTLEIQRTEQGDSAMYLCASSPRQFYEQYFGPGTRLTVT.

The CDR3 reads CASVRAGGQGTQYF. The CDR3 DNA reads TGTGCCAGCGTCCGGGCGGGCGGGCAAGGGACCCAGTACTTC. The chain joins TRBV12-1 to TRBJ2-5; whether TRBD2, the table's D call, matches the DNA was not checked. TRBV12-1 is reported as a pseudogene. The CDR3 sequence is 14 residues long.

Only one count was recorded for this clone. The chain uses TRBV18 and TRBJ1-2; D is perhaps TRBD1 (5 bases). V was clipped by 2 bases and J by 6 bases, with 16 bases between them. CDR3 length equals 15 residues. Per the germline V gene, CDR1 is KGHSH and CDR2 is LQKENI. The CDR3 DNA sequence: TGTGCCAGCTCACCAGCACAGGATTTCCCTAATGGCTACACCTTC. Translation: CASSPAQDFPNGYTF.

This chain joins TRBV2 and TRBJ2-3; TRBD1 matches 10 bases. The CDR3 runs 16 residues. Germline values: CDR1 SNHLY, CDR2 FYNNEI. V shed 2 bases, J shed 2 bases, and the junction held 4 bases outside the gene matches. Here the CDR3 reads CASSEFGTGVTDTQYF. Here the CDR3 DNA reads TGTGCCAGCAGTGAATTCGGGACAGGGGTCACAGATACGCAGTATTTT. Looking up the rest from reference TRBV2 and TRBJ2-3 gives the full variable domain: EPEVTQTPSHQVTQMGQEVILRCVPISNHLYFYWYRQILGQKVEFLVSFYNNEISEKSEIFDDQFSVERPDGSNFTLKIRSTKLEDSAMYFCASSEFGTGVTDTQYFGPGTRLTVL.

This clone was detected only a few times. The chain couples TRBV28 to TRBJ1-6, with TRBD1 matching over 9 bases. The germline V gene has CDR1 MDHEN and CDR2 SYDVKM. V shed 5 bases and J 7 bases; nucleotides not matched to a gene: 3. The CDR3 has 14 amino acids. CDR3 DNA sequence: TGTGCCAGCAGTGTAGGACAGGGGAATTCACCCCTCCACTTT. Its translation: CASSVGQGNSPLHF.